The rows below give T cell receptor beta chains drawn from one sample of a study of T cell responses to AZD1222 COVID-19 vaccine. Here immunoSEQ multiplex PCR was the method, and the copy in TCRdb shows in-frame clones only, minus some. The top ten clones hold more than 1.5% of a sample with about 180,000 clones, around 94% of them seen once. The input for sequencing was peripheral blood, taken 28 days after the second AZD1222 dose. The receptors shown here come from an adult who received the AZD1222 COVID-19 vaccine. Both conserved end residues are part of each CDR3. The D gene is left open where the match is weak. Expanded clones get a size class; other rows say once, few or many, or leave the size out.

clone size,V gene,D gene,J gene,CDR3 length,CDR3 protein,CDR3 DNA
-,TRBV12-5,-,TRBJ1-5,14,CASGLGVPGEPQHF,TGTGCTAGTGGCCTCGGAGTGCCTGGGGAGCCCCAGCATTTT
-,TRBV15,TRBD2,TRBJ2-1,15,CATSSRLAGADEQFF,TGTGCCACCAGCAGTAGACTAGCGGGAGCCGATGAGCAGTTCTTC
once,TRBV4-2,-,TRBJ2-1,17,CASSQERNGDFNNEQFF,TGTGCCAGCAGCCAAGAGCGGAACGGGGATTTTAACAATGAGCAGTTCTTC
-,TRBV30,-,TRBJ1-1,14,CAWSVLILAGEAFF,TGTGCCTGGAGTGTCCTAATATTAGCGGGTGAAGCTTTCTTT
once,TRBV19,-,TRBJ2-3,15,CASSLNPFSTDTQYF,TGTGCCAGTAGTTTGAATCCGTTTAGCACAGATACGCAGTATTTT
-,TRBV6-1,TRBD1,TRBJ1-2,15,CASSEMTGAGYGYTF,TGTGCCAGCAGTGAAATGACAGGGGCAGGCTATGGCTACACCTTC
-,TRBV6-6,TRBD1,TRBJ1-5,14,CASSWGQGNQPQHF,TGTGCCAGCAGTTGGGGACAGGGCAATCAGCCCCAGCATTTT
-,TRBV7-3,-,TRBJ1-2,13,CASSSTSGTGYTF,TGTGCCAGCAGCTCCACCTCCGGGACAGGCTACACCTTC
-,TRBV5-4,-,TRBJ2-5,16,CASSPSPGRGTETQYF,TGTGCCAGCAGCCCATCACCGGGCCGGGGTACGGAGACCCAGTACTTC
-,TRBV6-5,-,TRBJ2-7,15,CASSYSAGDPYEQYF,TGTGCCAGCAGTTACTCAGCAGGGGACCCCTACGAGCAGTACTTC
-,TRBV12-5,TRBD1,TRBJ1-3,16,CASGITTGTAGNTIYF,TGTGCTAGTGGTATAACTACCGGGACAGCTGGAAACACCATATATTTT
-,TRBV5-1,-,TRBJ1-2,15,CASSSGDAVNYGYTF,TGCGCCAGCAGCTCCGGGGACGCTGTTAACTATGGCTACACCTTC
-,TRBV5-4,-,TRBJ1-3,15,CASREGPLTGNTIYF,TGTGCCAGCAGGGAAGGGCCCCTCACTGGAAACACCATATATTTT
once,TRBV5-1,-,TRBJ1-2,15,CASSPGGSSPRGYTF,TGCGCCAGCAGCCCCGGTGGCAGTTCGCCCCGAGGCTACACCTTC
-,TRBV11-3,-,TRBJ2-3,13,CASSQTSTDTQYF,TGTGCCAGCAGCCAAACTAGCACAGATACGCAGTATTTT
-,TRBV6-5,TRBD1,TRBJ2-7,14,CASSSGTASYEQYF,TGTGCCAGCAGTTCCGGGACAGCCTCCTACGAGCAGTACTTC
-,TRBV10-3,-,TRBJ1-5,15,CATATDALSNQPQHF,TGTGCCACCGCGACCGATGCCCTTAGCAATCAGCCCCAGCATTTT
-,TRBV5-4,-,TRBJ2-6,18,CASSLDGVGYSGANVLTF,TGTGCCAGCAGCTTGGATGGGGTGGGGTACTCTGGGGCCAACGTCCTGACTTTC
-,TRBV9,-,TRBJ1-3,12,CASSVDPNTIYF,TGTGCCAGCAGCGTCGACCCGAACACCATATATTTT
-,TRBV7-2,-,TRBJ2-7,17,CASSSRHSGESSYEQYF,TGTGCCAGCAGCTCTCGCCATTCGGGGGAGAGCTCCTACGAGCAGTACTTC
-,TRBV18,TRBD1,TRBJ1-2,15,CASSPRDRGYYGYTF,TGTGCCAGCTCGCCCCGGGACAGGGGCTACTATGGCTACACCTTC
-,TRBV19,-,TRBJ2-6,14,CASKDSSGANVLTF,TGTGCCAGTAAGGATAGCTCTGGGGCCAACGTCCTGACTTTC
few,TRBV7-2,-,TRBJ1-4,13,CASSLQYNEKLFF,TGTGCCAGCAGCTTACAGTACAATGAAAAACTGTTTTTT
-,TRBV12-3/TRBV12-4,-,TRBJ1-6,13,CASSHLQNSPLHF,TGTGCCAGCAGTCACCTACAAAATTCACCCCTCCACTTT
-,TRBV5-1,-,TRBJ2-1,16,CASSQALSVSTNEQFF,TGCGCCAGCAGCCAAGCCTTAAGCGTCTCAACGAATGAGCAGTTCTTC
-,TRBV6-5,-,TRBJ1-5,13,CASSYQGNQPQHF,TGTGCCAGCAGTTACCAAGGAAATCAGCCCCAGCATTTT
-,TRBV19,-,TRBJ1-1,14,CASSTILRATEAFF,TGTGCCAGTAGTACTATCCTCCGGGCCACTGAAGCTTTCTTT
-,TRBV7-6,-,TRBJ2-6,18,CASSFDRARSSGANVLTF,TGTGCCAGCAGCTTCGACCGGGCCCGGAGCTCTGGGGCCAACGTCCTGACTTTC
-,TRBV20-1,-,TRBJ2-7,11,CSARGGYEQYF,TGCAGTGCTAGAGGTGGCTACGAGCAGTACTTC